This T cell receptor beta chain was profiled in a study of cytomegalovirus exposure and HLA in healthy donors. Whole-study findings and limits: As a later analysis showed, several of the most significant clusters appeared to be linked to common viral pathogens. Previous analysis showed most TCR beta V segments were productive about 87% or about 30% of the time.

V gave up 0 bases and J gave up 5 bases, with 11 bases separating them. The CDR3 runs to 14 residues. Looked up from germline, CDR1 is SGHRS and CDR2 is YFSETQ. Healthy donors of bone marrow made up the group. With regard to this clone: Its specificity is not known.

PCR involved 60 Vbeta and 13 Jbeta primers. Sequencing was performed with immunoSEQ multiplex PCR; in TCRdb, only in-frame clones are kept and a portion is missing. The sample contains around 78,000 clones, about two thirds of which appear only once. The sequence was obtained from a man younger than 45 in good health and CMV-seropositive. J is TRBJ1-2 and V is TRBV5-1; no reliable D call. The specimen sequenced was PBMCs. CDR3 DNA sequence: TGCGCCAGCAGCTTGGGAGGGCAGAAGTATGGCTACACCTTC. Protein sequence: CASSLGGQKYGYTF.